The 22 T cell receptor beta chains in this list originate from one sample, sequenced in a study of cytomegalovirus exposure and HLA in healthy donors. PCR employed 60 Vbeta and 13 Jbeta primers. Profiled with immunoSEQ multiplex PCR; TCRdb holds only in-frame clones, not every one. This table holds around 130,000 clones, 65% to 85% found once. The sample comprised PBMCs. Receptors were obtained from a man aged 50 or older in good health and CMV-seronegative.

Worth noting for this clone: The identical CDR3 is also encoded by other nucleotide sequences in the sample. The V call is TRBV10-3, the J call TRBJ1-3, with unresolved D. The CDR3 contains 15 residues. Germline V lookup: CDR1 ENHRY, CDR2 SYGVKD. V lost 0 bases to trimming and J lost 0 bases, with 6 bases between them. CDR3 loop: CAISESLASGNTIYF. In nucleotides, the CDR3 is TGTGCCATCAGTGAGTCCTTGGCCTCTGGAAACACCATATATTTT.

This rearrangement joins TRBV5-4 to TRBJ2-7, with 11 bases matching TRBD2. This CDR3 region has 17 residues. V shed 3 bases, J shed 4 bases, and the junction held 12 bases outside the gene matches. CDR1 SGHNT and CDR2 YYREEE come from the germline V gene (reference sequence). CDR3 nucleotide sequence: TGTGCCAGCAGCTCAAGTACTAGCGGGAGAGTCGGATACGAGCAGTACTTC. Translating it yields CASSSSTSGRVGYEQYF.

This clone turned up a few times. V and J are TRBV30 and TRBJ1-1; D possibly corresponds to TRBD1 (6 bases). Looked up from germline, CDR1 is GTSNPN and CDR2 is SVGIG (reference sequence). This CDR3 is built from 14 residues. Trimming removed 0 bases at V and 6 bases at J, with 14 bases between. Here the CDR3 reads CAWSVLGGASEAFF. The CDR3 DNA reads TGTGCCTGGAGTGTACTGGGGGGGGCCTCTGAAGCTTTCTTT.

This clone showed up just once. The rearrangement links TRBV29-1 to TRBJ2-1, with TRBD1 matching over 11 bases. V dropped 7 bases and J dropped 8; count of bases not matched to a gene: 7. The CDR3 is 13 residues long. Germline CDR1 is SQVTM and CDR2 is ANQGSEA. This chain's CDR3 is CSAGQGAKDEQFF. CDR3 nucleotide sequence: TGCAGCGCCGGACAGGGGGCGAAGGATGAGCAGTTCTTC.

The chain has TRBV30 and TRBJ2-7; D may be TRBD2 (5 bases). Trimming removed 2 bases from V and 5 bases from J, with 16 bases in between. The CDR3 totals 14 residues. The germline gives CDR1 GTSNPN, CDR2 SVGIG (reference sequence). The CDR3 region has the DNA TGTGCCTGGAGTACCGGCCAAGCGGCCCACGAGCAGTACTTC. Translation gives CAWSTGQAAHEQYF.

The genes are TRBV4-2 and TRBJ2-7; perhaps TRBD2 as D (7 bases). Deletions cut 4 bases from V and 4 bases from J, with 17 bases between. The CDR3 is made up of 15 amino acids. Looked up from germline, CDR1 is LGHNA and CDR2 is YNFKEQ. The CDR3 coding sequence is TGTGCCAGCAGCCCTGAGGGGGAGGGGTCATACGAGCAGTACTTC. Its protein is CASSPEGEGSYEQYF.

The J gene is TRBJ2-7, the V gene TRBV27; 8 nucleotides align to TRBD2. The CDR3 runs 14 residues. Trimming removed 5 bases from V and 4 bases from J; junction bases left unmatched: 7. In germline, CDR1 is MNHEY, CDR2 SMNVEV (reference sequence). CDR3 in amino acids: CASSPKRERYEQYF. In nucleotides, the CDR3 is TGTGCCAGCAGTCCTAAGCGGGAGCGGTACGAGCAGTACTTC.

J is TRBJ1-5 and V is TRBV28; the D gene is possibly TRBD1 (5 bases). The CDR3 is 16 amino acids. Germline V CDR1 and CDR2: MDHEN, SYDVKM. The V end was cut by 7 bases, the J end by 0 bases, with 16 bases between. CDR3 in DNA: TGTGCCAGCACTCACAGGCCAGGCGGTAGCAATCAGCCCCAGCATTTT. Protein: CASTHRPGGSNQPQHF.

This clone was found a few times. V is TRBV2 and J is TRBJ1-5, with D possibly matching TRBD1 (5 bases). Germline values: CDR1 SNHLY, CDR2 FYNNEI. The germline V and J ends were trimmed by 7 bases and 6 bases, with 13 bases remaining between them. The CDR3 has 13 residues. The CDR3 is CASNGGTGQPQHF. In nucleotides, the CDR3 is TGTGCCAGCAACGGCGGGACCGGTCAGCCCCAGCATTTT.

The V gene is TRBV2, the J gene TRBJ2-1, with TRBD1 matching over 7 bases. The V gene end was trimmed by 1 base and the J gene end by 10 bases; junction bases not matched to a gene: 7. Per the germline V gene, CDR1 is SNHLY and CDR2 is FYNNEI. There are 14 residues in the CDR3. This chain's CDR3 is CASSEGVTGIEQFF. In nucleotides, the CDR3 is TGTGCCAGCAGTGAAGGGGTGACAGGGATCGAGCAGTTCTTC.

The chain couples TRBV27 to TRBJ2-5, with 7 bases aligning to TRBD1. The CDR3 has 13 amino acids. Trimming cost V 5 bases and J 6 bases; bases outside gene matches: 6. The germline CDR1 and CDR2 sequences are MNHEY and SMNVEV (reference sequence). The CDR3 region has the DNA TGTGCCAGCAGTACCCAGACAGGGCAGACCCAGTACTTC. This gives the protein CASSTQTGQTQYF.

CDR3 in DNA: TGTGCCCATGGGGGGGGTGGGCTGGGCAATCAGCCCCAGCATTTT. Protein: CAHGGGGLGNQPQHF. The chain carries TRBV6-1 and TRBJ1-5; maybe TRBD1 (5 bases). The CDR3 is 15 amino acids. V lost 11 bases and J 2 bases, leaving 19 bases between the germline ends. Germline assignment: CDR1 MNHNS and CDR2 SASEGT.

The CDR3: CASSRSRLAFAGELFF. The DNA for the CDR3 is TGTGCCAGCAGTCGTTCCCGACTAGCTTTTGCCGGGGAGCTGTTTTTT. The chain couples TRBV28 to TRBJ2-2; 7 bases agree with TRBD2. CDR1 and CDR2 (germline): MDHEN, SYDVKM. This CDR3 is built from 16 residues. After removal of 5 bases from V and 6 bases from J, the junction contained 12 bases not matched to a gene.

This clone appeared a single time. The CDR3 here is CASSRELDRAYGYTF. CDR3 DNA: TGTGCCAGCAGCCGGGAACTCGACAGGGCCTATGGCTACACCTTC. This chain joins TRBV7-9 and TRBJ1-2; 7 bases align to TRBD1. CDR1 is SEHNR, CDR2 FQNEAQ, per germline (reference sequence). Trimming cost V 5 bases and J 4 bases; bases outside gene matches: 10. This CDR3 region has 15 residues.

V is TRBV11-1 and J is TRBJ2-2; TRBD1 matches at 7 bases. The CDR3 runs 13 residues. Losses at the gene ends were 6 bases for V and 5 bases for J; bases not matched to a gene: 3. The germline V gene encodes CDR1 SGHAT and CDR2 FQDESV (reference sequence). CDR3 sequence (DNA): TGTGCCAGCAGTTCAGGGGGAACCGGGGAGCTGTTTTTT. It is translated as CASSSGGTGELFF.

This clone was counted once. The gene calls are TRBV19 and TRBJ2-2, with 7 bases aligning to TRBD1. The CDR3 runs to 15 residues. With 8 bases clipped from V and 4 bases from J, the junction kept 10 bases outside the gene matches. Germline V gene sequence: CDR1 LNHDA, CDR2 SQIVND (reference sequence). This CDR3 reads CASSQTGDGTGELFF. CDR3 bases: TGTGCCAGTTCGCAAACAGGGGACGGCACCGGGGAGCTGTTTTTT.

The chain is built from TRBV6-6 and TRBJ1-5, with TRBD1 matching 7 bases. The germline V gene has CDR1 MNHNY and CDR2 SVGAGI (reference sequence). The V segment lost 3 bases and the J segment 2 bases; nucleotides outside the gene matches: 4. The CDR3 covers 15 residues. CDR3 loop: CASSYTGQGNQPQHF. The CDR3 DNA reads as TGTGCCAGCAGTTATACCGGACAGGGCAATCAGCCCCAGCATTTT.

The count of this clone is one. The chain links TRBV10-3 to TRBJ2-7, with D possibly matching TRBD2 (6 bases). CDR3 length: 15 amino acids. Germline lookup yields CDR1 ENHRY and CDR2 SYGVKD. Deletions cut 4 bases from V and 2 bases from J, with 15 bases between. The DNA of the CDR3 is TGTGCCATCAGTGGGGAGCGGGTCGGAACCTACGAGCAGTACTTC. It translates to CAISGERVGTYEQYF.

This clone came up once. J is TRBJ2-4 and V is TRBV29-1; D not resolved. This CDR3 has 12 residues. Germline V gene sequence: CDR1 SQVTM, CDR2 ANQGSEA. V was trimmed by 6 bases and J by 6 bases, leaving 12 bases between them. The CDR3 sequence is CSVATNSNIQYF. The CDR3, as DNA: TGCAGCGTCGCCACTAATTCAAACATTCAGTACTTC.

This CDR3 is CASTPATASGRAPNEQFF. The CDR3 region has the DNA TGTGCCAGTACCCCCGCTACGGCTAGCGGGAGGGCCCCCAATGAGCAGTTCTTC. The J gene is TRBJ2-1, the V gene TRBV19, with 12 bases aligning to TRBD2. The CDR3 length is 18 residues. CDR1 is LNHDA, CDR2 SQIVND, per germline (reference sequence). The V gene end was trimmed by 7 bases and the J gene end by 6 bases; junction bases not matched to a gene: 16.

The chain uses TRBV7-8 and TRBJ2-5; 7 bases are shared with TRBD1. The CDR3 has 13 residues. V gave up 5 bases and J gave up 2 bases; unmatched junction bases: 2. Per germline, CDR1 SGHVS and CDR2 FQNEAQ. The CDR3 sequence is CASSRDRQETQYF. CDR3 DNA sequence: TGTGCCAGCAGCCGGGACAGACAAGAGACCCAGTACTTC.

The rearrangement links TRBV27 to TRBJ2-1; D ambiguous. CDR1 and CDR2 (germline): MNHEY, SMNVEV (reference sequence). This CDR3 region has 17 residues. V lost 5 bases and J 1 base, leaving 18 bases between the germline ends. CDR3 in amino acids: CASSDPTGGVSYNEQFF. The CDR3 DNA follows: TGTGCCAGCAGTGATCCCACTGGCGGAGTATCCTACAATGAGCAGTTCTTC.